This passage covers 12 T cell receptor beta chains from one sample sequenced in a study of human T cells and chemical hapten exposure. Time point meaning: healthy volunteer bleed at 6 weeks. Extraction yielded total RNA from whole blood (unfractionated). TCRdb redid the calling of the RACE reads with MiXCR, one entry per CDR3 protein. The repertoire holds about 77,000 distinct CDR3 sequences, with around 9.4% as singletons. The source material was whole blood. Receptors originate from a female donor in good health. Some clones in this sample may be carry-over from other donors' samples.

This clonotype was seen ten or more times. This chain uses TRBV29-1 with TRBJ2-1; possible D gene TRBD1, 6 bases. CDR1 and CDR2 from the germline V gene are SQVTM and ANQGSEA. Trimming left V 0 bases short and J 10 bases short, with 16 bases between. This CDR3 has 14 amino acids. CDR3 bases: TGCAGCGTTGAAGATCGTAGAAGTGGACAGGAGCAGTTCTTC. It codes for CSVEDRRSGQEQFF.

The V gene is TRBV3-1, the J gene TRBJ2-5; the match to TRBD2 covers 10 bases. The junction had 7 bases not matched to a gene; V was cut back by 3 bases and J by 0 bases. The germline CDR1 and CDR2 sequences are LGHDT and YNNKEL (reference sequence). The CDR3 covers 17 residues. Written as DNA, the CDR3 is TGTGCCAGCAGCCACTTTCTAGCGGGGGTCTACCAAGAGACCCAGTACTTC. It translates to CASSHFLAGVYQETQYF.

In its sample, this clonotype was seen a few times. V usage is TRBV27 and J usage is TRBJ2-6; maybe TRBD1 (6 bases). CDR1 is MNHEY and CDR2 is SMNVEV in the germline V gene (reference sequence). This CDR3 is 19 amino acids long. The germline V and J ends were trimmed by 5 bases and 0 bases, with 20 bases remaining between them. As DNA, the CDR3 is TGTGCCAGCAGTCCAACCCTCGGTAGGGGGTACTCTGGGGCCAACGTCCTGACTTTC. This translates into CASSPTLGRGYSGANVLTF. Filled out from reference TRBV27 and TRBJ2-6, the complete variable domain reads EAQVTQNPRYLITVTGKKLTVTCSQNMNHEYMSWYRQDPGLGLRQIYYSMNVEVTDKGDVPEGYKVSRKEKRNFPLILESPSPNQTSLYFCASSPTLGRGYSGANVLTFGAGSRLTVL.

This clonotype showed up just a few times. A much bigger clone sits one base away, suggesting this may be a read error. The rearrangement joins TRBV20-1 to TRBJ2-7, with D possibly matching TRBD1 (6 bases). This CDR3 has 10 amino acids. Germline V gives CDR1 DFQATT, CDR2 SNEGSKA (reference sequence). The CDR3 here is CSAGDRDNIF. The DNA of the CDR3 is TGCAGTGCTGGGGACCGGGACAACATCTTC.

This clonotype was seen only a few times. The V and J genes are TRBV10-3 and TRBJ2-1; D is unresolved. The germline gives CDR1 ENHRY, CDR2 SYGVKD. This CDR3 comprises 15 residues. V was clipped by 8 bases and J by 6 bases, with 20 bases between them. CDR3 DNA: TGTGCCATCGCAGGTGGGCTAACAGAACTCAATGAGCAGTTCTTC. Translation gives CAIAGGLTELNEQFF.

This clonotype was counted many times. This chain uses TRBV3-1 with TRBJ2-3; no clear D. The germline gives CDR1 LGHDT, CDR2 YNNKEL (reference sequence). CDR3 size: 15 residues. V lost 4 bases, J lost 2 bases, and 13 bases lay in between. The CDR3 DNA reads TGTGCCAGCAGCCTGTTCCCCTCCGTCACAGATACGCAGTATTTT. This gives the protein CASSLFPSVTDTQYF.

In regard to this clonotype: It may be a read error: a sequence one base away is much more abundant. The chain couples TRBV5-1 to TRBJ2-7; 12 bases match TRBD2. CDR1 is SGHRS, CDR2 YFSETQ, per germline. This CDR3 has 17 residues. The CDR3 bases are TGCGCCAGCAGCCAGGGACTAGCGGGCCCAGACTCCGACGAGCAGTACTTC. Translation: CASSQGLAGPDSDEQYF.

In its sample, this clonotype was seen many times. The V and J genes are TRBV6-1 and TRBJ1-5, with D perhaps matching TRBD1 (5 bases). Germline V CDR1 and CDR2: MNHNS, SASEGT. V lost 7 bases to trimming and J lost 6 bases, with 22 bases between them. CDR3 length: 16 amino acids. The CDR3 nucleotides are TGTGCCAGCAATCTCAACGCCGGGGCCTGGCGTCAGCCCCAGCATTTT. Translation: CASNLNAGAWRQPQHF.

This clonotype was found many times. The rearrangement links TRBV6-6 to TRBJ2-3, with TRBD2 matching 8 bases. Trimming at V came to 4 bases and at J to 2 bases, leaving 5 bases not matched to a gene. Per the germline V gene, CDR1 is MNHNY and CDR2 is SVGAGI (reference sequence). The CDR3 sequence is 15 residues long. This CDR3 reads CASSLLAALTDTQYF. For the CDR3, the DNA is TGTGCCAGCAGTTTACTAGCGGCTCTCACAGATACGCAGTATTTT.

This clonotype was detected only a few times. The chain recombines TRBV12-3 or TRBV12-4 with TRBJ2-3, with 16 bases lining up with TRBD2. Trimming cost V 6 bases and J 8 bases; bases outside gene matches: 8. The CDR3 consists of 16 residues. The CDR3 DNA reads TGTGCCAGCAGCACCGGGACTAGCGGGGGGGCTACTACGCAGTATTTT. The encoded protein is CASSTGTSGGATTQYF.

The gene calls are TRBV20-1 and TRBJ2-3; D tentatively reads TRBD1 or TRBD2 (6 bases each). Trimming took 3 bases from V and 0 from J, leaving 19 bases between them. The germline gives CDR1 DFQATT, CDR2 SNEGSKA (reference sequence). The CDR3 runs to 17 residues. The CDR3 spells CSARALPGGGSTDTQYF. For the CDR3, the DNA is TGCAGTGCTAGGGCTCTCCCCGGGGGCGGTAGCACAGATACGCAGTATTTT.

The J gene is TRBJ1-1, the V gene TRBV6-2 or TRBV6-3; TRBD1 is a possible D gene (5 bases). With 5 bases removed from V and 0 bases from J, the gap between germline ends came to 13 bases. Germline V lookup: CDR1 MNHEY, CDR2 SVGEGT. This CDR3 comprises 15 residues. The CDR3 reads CASSRRPDMNTEAFF. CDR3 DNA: TGTGCCAGCAGTCGACGACCGGACATGAACACTGAAGCTTTCTTT.